The clone carrying this TCR beta chain was seen a handful of times. Its antigen is still unknown. The sample comes from a study of T cell repertoires in cytomegalovirus infection. As for the study in general: Public TCR beta signature analysis indicated the presence of both CMV infection and matching HLA type. Study-level findings and limits: Clonotypes of TCR beta that were HLA-C-restricted and CMV-specific dominated the ex vivo response. There were carriers of CMV plus the relevant HLA, and cumulative public TCR beta family frequency identified them.

Trimming cost V 5 bases and J 0 bases, with 15 bases left between them. The germline CDR1 and CDR2 sequences are MNHEY and SMNVEV (reference sequence). This CDR3 contains 16 residues. TCRdb called the reads again in MiXCR, with one record for every CDR3 protein. Among roughly 190,000 distinct CDR3 sequences listed, more than 9% were seen once. The chain uses TRBV27 and TRBJ2-3; D might be TRBD2 (5 bases). The origin of this receptor is a human donor in good health (CMV status not recorded). Some clones in this sample may be carry-over from other donors' samples. Sequencing was performed on PBMCs. This chain's CDR3 is CASSPGTGSSTDTQYF. CDR3 sequence (DNA): TGTGCCAGCAGTCCAGGTACGGGGAGCAGCACAGATACGCAGTATTTT.